This TCR beta chain appears in the sequencing data of a study of identical twins. TCRdb re-called the 5' RACE reads with MiXCR, one entry per CDR3 protein. The table has 550,000 to 700,000 distinct CDR3 sequences, 9.6% seen once; the top ten hold 2.5% to 3.5%. After removal of 3 bases from V and 4 bases from J, the junction contained 6 bases not matched to a gene. The germline V gene encodes CDR1 SGHTA and CDR2 FQGNSA. This CDR3 contains 14 residues. This sample was shared with a second study, whose subject was yellow fever vaccine responses in identical twins.

Sequenced input: PBMCs. V usage is TRBV7-2 and J usage is TRBJ2-7; TRBD2 matches at 7 bases. This clonotype originated in a young woman in good health. This CDR3 reads CASSFSMREYEQYF. DNA for the CDR3: TGTGCCAGCAGCTTTTCCATGCGGGAGTACGAGCAGTACTTC.